This TCR beta chain was captured in a study of blood T cell repertoires in COVID-19. V dropped 5 bases and J dropped 3; count of bases not matched to a gene: 9. The germline V gene encodes CDR1 SGHTS and CDR2 YDEGEE. The CDR3 runs 15 residues. Clinical history as reported by participants underpinned cohort assignment. This clone was counted once. As processed by the authors: Amplification with reference gene primers provided the estimates of nucleated cell counts. Repertoires were generated with immunoSEQ multiplex PCR, while TCRdb's copy carries only in-frame clones and drops some. That table is the source of V, J and clone size, and D and trimming were worked out from the DNA. The sample includes 250,000 or so clones, around 86% of them seen just once.

The material sequenced was PBMCs or T cells enriched from blood (not recorded which). The sequence was obtained from a woman aged 18-35 years who had recovered from COVID-19. The genes are TRBV5-8 and TRBJ2-3, with 7 bases fitting TRBD2. In DNA, the CDR3 is TGTGCCAGCAGTCGAGGACTAGTGAGGACAGATACGCAGTATTTT. As protein: CASSRGLVRTDTQYF.